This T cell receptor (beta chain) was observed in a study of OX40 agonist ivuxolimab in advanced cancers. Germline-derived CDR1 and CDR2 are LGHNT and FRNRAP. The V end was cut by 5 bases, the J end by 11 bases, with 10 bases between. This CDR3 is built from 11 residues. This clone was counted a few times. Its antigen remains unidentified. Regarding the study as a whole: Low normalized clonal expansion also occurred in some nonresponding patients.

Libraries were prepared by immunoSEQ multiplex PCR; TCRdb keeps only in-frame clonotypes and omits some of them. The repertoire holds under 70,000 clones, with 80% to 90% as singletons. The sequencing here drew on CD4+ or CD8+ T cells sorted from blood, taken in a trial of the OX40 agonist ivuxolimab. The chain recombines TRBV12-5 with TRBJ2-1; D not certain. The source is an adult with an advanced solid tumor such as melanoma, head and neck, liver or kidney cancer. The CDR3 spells CASGPQEKQFF. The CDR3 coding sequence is TGTGCTAGTGGTCCCCAGGAAAAGCAGTTCTTC.